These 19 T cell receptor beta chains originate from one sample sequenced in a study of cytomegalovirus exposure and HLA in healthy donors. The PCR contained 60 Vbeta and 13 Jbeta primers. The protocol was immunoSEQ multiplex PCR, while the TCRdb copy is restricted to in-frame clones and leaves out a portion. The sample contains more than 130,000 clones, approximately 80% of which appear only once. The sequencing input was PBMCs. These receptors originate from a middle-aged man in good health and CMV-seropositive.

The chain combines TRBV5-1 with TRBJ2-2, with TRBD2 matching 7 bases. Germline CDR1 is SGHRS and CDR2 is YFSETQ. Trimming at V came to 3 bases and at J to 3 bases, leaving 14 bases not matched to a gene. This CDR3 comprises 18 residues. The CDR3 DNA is TGCGCCAGCAGCTCCGTACACGGGGCGGGGGTAGACACCGGGGAGCTGTTTTTT. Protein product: CASSSVHGAGVDTGELFF.

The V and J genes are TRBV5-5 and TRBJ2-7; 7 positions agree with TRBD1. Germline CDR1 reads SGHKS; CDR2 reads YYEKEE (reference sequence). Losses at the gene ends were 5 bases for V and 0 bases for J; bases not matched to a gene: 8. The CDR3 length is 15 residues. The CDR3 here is CASSPTRQGSYEQYF. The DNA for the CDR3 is TGTGCCAGCAGTCCTACCCGACAGGGCTCCTACGAGCAGTACTTC.

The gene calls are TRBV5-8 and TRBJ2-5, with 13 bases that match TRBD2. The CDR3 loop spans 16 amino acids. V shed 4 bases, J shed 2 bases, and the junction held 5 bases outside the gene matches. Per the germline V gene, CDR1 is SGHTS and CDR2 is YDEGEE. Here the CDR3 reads CASSIGLAGVQETQYF. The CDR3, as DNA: TGTGCCAGCAGCATAGGACTAGCGGGGGTGCAAGAGACCCAGTACTTC.

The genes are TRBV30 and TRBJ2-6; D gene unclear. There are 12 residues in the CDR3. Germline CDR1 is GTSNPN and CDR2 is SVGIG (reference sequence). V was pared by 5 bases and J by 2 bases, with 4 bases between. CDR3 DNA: TGTGCCTGGTCCACTGGGGCCAACGTCCTGACTTTC. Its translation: CAWSTGANVLTF.

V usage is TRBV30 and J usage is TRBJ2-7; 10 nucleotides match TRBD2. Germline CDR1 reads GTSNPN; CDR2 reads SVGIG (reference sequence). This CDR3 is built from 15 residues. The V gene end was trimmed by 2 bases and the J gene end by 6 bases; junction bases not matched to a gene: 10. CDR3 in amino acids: CAWSRVTSGSLEQYF. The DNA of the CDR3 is TGTGCCTGGAGTAGGGTGACTAGCGGGTCCCTCGAGCAGTACTTC.

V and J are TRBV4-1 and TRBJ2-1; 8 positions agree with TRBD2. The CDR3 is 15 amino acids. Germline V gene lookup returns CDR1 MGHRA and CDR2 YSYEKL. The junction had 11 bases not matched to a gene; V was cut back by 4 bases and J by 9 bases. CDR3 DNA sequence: TGCGCCAGCAGCCCTATTACCGGGACTAGTAGTGAGCAGTTCTTC. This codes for CASSPITGTSSEQFF.

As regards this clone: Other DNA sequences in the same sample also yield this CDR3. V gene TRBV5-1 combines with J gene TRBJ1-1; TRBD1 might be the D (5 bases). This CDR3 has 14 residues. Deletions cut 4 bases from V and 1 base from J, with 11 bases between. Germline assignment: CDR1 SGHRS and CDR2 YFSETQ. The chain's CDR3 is CASSPQGGNTEAFF. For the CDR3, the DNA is TGCGCCAGCAGCCCCCAGGGCGGGAACACTGAAGCTTTCTTT.

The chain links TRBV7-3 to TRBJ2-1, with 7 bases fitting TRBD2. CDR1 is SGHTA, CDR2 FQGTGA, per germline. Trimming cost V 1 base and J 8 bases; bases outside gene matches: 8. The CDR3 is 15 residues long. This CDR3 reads CASSLSGGRADEQFF. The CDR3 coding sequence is TGTGCCAGCAGCTTAAGTGGTGGGAGGGCGGATGAGCAGTTCTTC.

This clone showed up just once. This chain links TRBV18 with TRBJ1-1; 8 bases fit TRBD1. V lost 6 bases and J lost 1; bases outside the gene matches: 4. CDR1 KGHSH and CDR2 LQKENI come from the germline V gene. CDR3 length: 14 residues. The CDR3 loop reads CASSQGQENTEAFF. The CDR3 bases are TGTGCCAGCTCGCAGGGACAGGAGAACACTGAAGCTTTCTTT.

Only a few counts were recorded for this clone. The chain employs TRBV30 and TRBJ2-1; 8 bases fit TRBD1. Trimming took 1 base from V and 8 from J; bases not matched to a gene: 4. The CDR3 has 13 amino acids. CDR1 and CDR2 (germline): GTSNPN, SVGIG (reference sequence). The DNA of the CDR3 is TGTGCCTGGAGTGCAAAGGACAGGGATGAGCAGTTCTTC. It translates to CAWSAKDRDEQFF.

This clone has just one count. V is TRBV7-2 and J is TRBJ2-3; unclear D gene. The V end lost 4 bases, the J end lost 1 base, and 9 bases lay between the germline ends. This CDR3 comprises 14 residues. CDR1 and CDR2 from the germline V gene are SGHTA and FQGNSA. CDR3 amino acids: CASSWVQGTDTQYF. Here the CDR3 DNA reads TGTGCCAGCAGCTGGGTGCAGGGCACAGATACGCAGTATTTT.

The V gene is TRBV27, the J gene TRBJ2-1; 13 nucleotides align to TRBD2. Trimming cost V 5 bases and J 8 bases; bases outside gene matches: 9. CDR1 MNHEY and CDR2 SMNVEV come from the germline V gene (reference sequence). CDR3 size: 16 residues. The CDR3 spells CASSPRLAGGHHEQFF. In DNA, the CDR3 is TGTGCCAGCAGTCCTAGACTAGCGGGAGGTCACCATGAGCAGTTCTTC.

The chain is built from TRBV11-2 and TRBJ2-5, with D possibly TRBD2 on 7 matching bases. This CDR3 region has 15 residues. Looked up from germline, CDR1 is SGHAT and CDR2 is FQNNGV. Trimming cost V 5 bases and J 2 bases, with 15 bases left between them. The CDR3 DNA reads TGTGCCAGCAGCCCGTGGGGGGGGCAACAAGAGACCCAGTACTTC. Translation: CASSPWGGQQETQYF.

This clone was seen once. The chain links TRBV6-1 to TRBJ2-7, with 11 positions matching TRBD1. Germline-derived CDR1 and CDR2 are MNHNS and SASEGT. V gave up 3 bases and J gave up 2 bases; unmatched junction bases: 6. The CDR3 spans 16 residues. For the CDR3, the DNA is TGTGCCAGCAGTGACCGGGGACAGGGGGGGACCTACGAGCAGTACTTC. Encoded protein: CASSDRGQGGTYEQYF.

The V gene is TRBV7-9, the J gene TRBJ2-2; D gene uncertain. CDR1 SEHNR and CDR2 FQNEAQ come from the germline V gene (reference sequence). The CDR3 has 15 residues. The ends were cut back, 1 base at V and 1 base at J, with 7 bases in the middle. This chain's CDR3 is CASSLGLRNTGELFF. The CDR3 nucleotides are TGTGCCAGCAGCTTAGGACTCAGGAACACCGGGGAGCTGTTTTTT.

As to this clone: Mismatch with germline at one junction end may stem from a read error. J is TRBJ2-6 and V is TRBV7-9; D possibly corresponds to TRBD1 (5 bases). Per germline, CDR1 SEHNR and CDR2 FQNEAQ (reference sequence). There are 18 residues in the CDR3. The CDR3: CSSSPPFRDRPGANVLTF. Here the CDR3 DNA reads TGTTCCAGCAGCCCCCCGTTCAGGGATCGCCCTGGGGCCAACGTCCTGACTTTC. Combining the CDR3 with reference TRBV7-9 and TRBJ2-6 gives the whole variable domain DTGVSQNPRHKITKRGQNVTFRCDPISEHNRLYWYRQTLGQGPEFLTYFQNEAQLEKSRLLSDRFSAERPKGSFSTLEIQRTEQGDSAMYLCSSSPPFRDRPGANVLTFGAGSRLTVL.

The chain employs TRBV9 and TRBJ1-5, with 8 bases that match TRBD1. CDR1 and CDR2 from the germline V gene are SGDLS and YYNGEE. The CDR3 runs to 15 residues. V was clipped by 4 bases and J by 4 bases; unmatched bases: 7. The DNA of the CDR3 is TGTGCCAGCAGCCCCGGACAGGGTGGAAATCAGCCCCAGCATTTT. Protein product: CASSPGQGGNQPQHF. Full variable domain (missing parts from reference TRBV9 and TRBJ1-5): DSGVTQTPKHLITATGQRVTLRCSPRSGDLSVYWYQQSLDQGLQFLIQYYNGEERAKGNILERFSAQQFPDLHSELNLSSLELGDSALYFCASSPGQGGNQPQHFGDGTRLSIL.

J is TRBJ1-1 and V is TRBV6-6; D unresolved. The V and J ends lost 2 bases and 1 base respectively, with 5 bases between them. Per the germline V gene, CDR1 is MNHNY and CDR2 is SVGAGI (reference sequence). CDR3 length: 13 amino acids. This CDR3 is CASSYNRNTEAFF. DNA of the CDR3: TGTGCCAGCAGTTACAACAGGAACACTGAAGCTTTCTTT.

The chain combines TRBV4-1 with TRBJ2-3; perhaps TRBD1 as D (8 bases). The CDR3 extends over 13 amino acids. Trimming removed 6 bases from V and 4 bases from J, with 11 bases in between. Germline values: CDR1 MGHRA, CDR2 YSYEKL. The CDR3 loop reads CASRQGGSDTQYF. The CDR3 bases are TGCGCCAGCAGACAGGGGGGGTCAGATACGCAGTATTTT.